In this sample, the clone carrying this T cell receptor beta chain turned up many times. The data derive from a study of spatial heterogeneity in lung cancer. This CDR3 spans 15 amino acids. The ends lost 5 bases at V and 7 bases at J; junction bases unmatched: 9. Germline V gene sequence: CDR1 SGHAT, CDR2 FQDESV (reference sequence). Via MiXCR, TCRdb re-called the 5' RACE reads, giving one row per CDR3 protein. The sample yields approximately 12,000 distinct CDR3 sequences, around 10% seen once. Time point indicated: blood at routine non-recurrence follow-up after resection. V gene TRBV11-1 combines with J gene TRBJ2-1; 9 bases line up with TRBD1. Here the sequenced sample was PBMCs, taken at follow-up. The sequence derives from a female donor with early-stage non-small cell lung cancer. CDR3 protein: CASSPRDREWNEQFF. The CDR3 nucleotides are TGTGCCAGCAGCCCGCGGGACAGGGAGTGGAATGAGCAGTTCTTC.